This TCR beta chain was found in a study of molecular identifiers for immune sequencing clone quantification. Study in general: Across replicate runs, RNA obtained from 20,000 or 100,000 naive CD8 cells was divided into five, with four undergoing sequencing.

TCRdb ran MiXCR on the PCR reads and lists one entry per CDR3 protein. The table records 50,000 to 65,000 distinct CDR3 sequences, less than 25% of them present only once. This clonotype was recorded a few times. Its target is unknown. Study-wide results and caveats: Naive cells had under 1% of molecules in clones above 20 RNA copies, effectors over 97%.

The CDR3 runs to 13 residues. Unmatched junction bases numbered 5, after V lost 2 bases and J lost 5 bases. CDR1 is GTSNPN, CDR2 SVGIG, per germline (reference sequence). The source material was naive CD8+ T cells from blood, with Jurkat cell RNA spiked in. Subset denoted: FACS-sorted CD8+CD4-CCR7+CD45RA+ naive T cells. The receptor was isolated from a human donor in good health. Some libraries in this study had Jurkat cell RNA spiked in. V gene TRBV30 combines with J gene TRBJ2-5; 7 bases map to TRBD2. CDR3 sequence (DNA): TGTGCCTGGAGTTGGACTAGTGGCGAGACCCAGTACTTC. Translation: CAWSWTSGETQYF.